Listed below are T cell receptor beta chains from one sample, sequenced in a study of cytomegalovirus exposure and HLA in healthy donors. Sequencing used immunoSEQ multiplex PCR; TCRdb keeps in-frame clones, though not all of them. The sample has some 120,000 clones, roughly 90% seen once; the top ten hold 3% to 3.5%. Sequenced sample: PBMCs. The receptors derive from a man aged 25-40 years in good health and CMV-seronegative. The CDR3 runs from the conserved cysteine through the conserved F or W. Each record gives: J gene, V gene, CDR3 protein.

j_gene: TRBJ1-1; v_gene: TRBV7-8; CDR3aa: CASGKGRFTEAFF
j_gene: TRBJ1-1; v_gene: TRBV7-2; CDR3aa: CASSLQENTEAFF
j_gene: TRBJ1-2; v_gene: TRBV14; CDR3aa: CASSQDRLWLGGTF
j_gene: TRBJ2-7; v_gene: TRBV4-2; CDR3aa: CASSQGSGGANEQYF
j_gene: TRBJ1-6; v_gene: TRBV18; CDR3aa: CASSPLGSSPLHF
j_gene: TRBJ2-5; v_gene: TRBV7-8; CDR3aa: CASSQTGPAGRGAQYF
j_gene: TRBJ1-1; v_gene: TRBV19; CDR3aa: CASSIPGMTVNPNTEAFF
j_gene: TRBJ2-2; v_gene: TRBV9; CDR3aa: CASSVASRGGPIGELFF
j_gene: TRBJ1-3; v_gene: TRBV5-4; CDR3aa: CASSPGQPGNTIYF
j_gene: TRBJ2-1; v_gene: TRBV29-1; CDR3aa: CSVATGWGEQFF
j_gene: TRBJ2-1; v_gene: TRBV27; CDR3aa: CASSLFGTSGGGEQFF
j_gene: TRBJ1-2; v_gene: TRBV6-6; CDR3aa: CASGPTGPYYGYTF
j_gene: TRBJ1-2; v_gene: TRBV6-1; CDR3aa: CASSGPGTGTPRTGYTF
j_gene: TRBJ1-5; v_gene: TRBV4-2; CDR3aa: CASSQDSPGGRPQHF
j_gene: TRBJ2-7; v_gene: TRBV7-8; CDR3aa: CASSLAGGAEQYF
j_gene: TRBJ2-7; v_gene: TRBV27; CDR3aa: CASSSYGGWGYEQYF
j_gene: TRBJ2-5; v_gene: TRBV10-2; CDR3aa: CASSESELGLETQYF
j_gene: TRBJ2-7; v_gene: TRBV4-2; CDR3aa: CASSQGTASYEQYF
j_gene: TRBJ1-1; v_gene: TRBV10-1; CDR3aa: CASSEVRQGEAFF
j_gene: TRBJ2-5; v_gene: TRBV7-9; CDR3aa: CASSLELAGGQETQYF
j_gene: TRBJ1-1; v_gene: TRBV29-1; CDR3aa: CSVEGYAGRNTEAFF
j_gene: TRBJ1-2; v_gene: TRBV9; CDR3aa: CASSSGTANGYTF
j_gene: TRBJ2-1; v_gene: TRBV4-1; CDR3aa: CASSQEKLDIRQFF
j_gene: TRBJ1-1; v_gene: TRBV2; CDR3aa: CASRTGGRNTEAFF